The 25 T cell receptor beta chains listed next were all sequenced from one sample in a study of blood T cell repertoires in COVID-19. Here immunoSEQ multiplex PCR was the method, and the copy in TCRdb shows in-frame clones only, minus some. The data show some 70,000 clones, 90% seen once. What was sequenced was peripheral blood. The receptors originated from a man between 50 and 59 years old with acute or convalescent COVID-19.

The V and J genes are TRBV6-1 and TRBJ2-2; no definite D call. The CDR3 covers 13 residues. From germline, CDR1 is MNHNS and CDR2 SASEGT. Between the trimmed V and J ends, which lost 2 bases and 4 bases, there was a span of 5 bases. The CDR3: CASSERFTGELFF. In nucleotides, the CDR3 is TGTGCCAGCAGTGAACGTTTCACCGGGGAGCTGTTTTTT.

The chain employs TRBV19 and TRBJ2-4; a weak D match, TRBD1 (6 bases). Germline V gives CDR1 LNHDA, CDR2 SQIVND (reference sequence). CDR3 size: 15 residues. The ends were cut back, 8 bases at V and 0 bases at J, with 14 bases in the middle. Here the CDR3 DNA reads TGTGCCAGTGGTTCGACAGGCGTAGCCAAAAACATTCAGTACTTC. Translating it yields CASGSTGVAKNIQYF. Combining the CDR3 with reference TRBV19 and TRBJ2-4 gives the whole variable domain DGGITQSPKYLFRKEGQNVTLSCEQNLNHDAMYWYRQDPGQGLRLIYYSQIVNDFQKGDIAEGYSVSREKKESFPLTVTSAQKNPTAFYLCASGSTGVAKNIQYFGAGTRLSVL.

This clone appeared a few times. The chain uses TRBV24-1 and TRBJ1-2; maybe TRBD1 (6 bases). Germline CDR1 and CDR2: KGHDR and SFDVKD. The CDR3 length is 16 residues. The V gene lost 7 bases and the J gene lost 7 bases, with 24 bases spanning the gap. The CDR3 here is CATRPSRTEARVGYTF. The CDR3 nucleotides are TGTGCCACCAGGCCCAGTCGGACAGAGGCCAGGGTTGGCTACACCTTC.

The gene calls are TRBV12-5 and TRBJ1-2, with D uncertain. Trimming cost V 2 bases and J 7 bases, with 11 bases left between them. This CDR3 comprises 13 residues. Per germline, CDR1 LGHNT and CDR2 FRNRAP. As DNA, the CDR3 is TGTGCTAGTGGTTTGACGGGGTACGGTGGCTACACCTTC. The encoded protein is CASGLTGYGGYTF. Full variable domain (remainder filled in from reference TRBV12-5 and TRBJ1-2): DARVTQTPRHKVTEMGQEVTMRCQPILGHNTVFWYRQTMMQGLELLAYFRNRAPLDDSGMPKDRFSAEMPDATLATLKIQPSEPRDSAVYFCASGLTGYGGYTFGSGTRLTVV.

J is TRBJ2-1 and V is TRBV11-2, with D perhaps TRBD2 (5 bases). V lost 1 base and J 5 bases, leaving 9 bases between the germline ends. CDR1 and CDR2 (germline): SGHAT, FQNNGV. This CDR3 contains 14 residues. CDR3 sequence (DNA): TGTGCCAGCAGCTTAGTCGGACTTGACAATGAGCAGTTCTTC. Its translation: CASSLVGLDNEQFF.

The genes are TRBV29-1 and TRBJ2-3; D gene unclear. CDR1 SQVTM and CDR2 ANQGSEA come from the germline V gene. V dropped 6 bases and J dropped 1 base, with 14 bases sitting between them. This CDR3 contains 14 residues. CDR3 region: CSVPFLRGTDTQYF. The CDR3, as DNA: TGCAGCGTGCCATTCCTACGGGGCACAGATACGCAGTATTTT.

This CDR3 is CASSTTSAGEQFF. CDR3 nucleotides: TGTGCCAGCAGCACAACTAGCGCGGGTGAGCAGTTCTTC. The chain carries TRBV7-9 and TRBJ2-1; TRBD2 matches at 7 bases. The CDR3 is 13 amino acids. Losses at the gene ends were 5 bases for V and 9 bases for J; bases not matched to a gene: 7. Per germline, CDR1 SEHNR and CDR2 FQNEAQ (reference sequence). The complete variable domain, with remaining parts taken from reference TRBV7-9 and TRBJ2-1, reads DTGVSQNPRHKITKRGQNVTFRCDPISEHNRLYWYRQTLGQGPEFLTYFQNEAQLEKSRLLSDRFSAERPKGSFSTLEIQRTEQGDSAMYLCASSTTSAGEQFFGPGTRLTVL.

The chain joins TRBV6-5 to TRBJ2-7, with 9 nucleotides matching TRBD1. The CDR3 is made up of 16 amino acids. CDR1 MNHEY and CDR2 SVGAGI come from the germline V gene. V shed 0 bases and J 2 bases; nucleotides not matched to a gene: 5. This chain's CDR3 is CASSYSKQGATYEQYF. CDR3 sequence (DNA): TGTGCCAGCAGTTACTCGAAACAGGGGGCGACCTACGAGCAGTACTTC.

The rearrangement uses TRBV6-1 and TRBJ1-5, with D possibly TRBD1 on 5 matching bases. The germline V gene has CDR1 MNHNS and CDR2 SASEGT. The CDR3 has 15 amino acids. The ends were cut back, 2 bases at V and 2 bases at J, with 10 bases in the middle. The CDR3 reads CASSEQGFGNQPQHF. The DNA of the CDR3 is TGTGCCAGCAGTGAACAGGGTTTTGGCAATCAGCCCCAGCATTTT.

This rearrangement joins TRBV9 to TRBJ1-2; TRBD1 aligns across 8 bases. J was trimmed by 14 bases and V by 0 bases; bases with no gene match: 12. This CDR3 spans 14 amino acids. The V gene's germline CDR1 is SGDLS and CDR2 YYNGEE. As DNA, the CDR3 is TGTGCCAGCAGCGTAGGTTCTCGTGGACAGGGTCAAACCTTC. Its translation is CASSVGSRGQGQTF.

This sequence joins TRBV7-2 and TRBJ1-1, with D maybe TRBD1 (6 bases). With 5 bases removed from V and 4 bases from J, the gap between germline ends came to 17 bases. CDR3 length equals 15 residues. CDR1 SGHTA and CDR2 FQGNSA come from the germline V gene. CDR3 in DNA: TGTGCCAGCAGCGGAATCACGGGACAACTCACTGAAGCTTTCTTT. Its protein is CASSGITGQLTEAFF.

A single count supports this clone. V usage is TRBV7-9 and J usage is TRBJ2-7; possible D gene TRBD1, 5 bases. Trimming took 0 bases from V and 1 from J, leaving 10 bases between them. The CDR3 is 15 amino acids. Germline V gene sequence: CDR1 SEHNR, CDR2 FQNEAQ (reference sequence). The CDR3 DNA reads TGTGCCAGCAGCTTAGCGGGGCAGGCTTCCTACGAGCAGTACTTC. This gives the protein CASSLAGQASYEQYF.

The chain employs TRBV11-2 and TRBJ2-1; 9 bases are shared with TRBD1. The CDR3 sequence is 14 residues long. The V segment lost 3 bases and the J segment 6 bases; nucleotides outside the gene matches: 3. CDR1 SGHAT and CDR2 FQNNGV come from the germline V gene. The CDR3 region has the DNA TGTGCCAGCAGCTTTACAGGGGGCATCAATGAGCAGTTCTTC. Translated: CASSFTGGINEQFF. The complete variable domain, with remaining parts taken from reference TRBV11-2 and TRBJ2-1, reads EAGVAQSPRYKIIEKRQSVAFWCNPISGHATLYWYQQILGQGPKLLIQFQNNGVVDDSQLPKDRFSAERLKGVDSTLKIQPAKLEDSAVYLCASSFTGGINEQFFGPGTRLTVL.

This chain links TRBV7-9 with TRBJ2-7; tentative D call: TRBD1 (5 bases). Germline assignment: CDR1 SEHNR and CDR2 FQNEAQ (reference sequence). The CDR3 has 14 amino acids. Trimming cost V 5 bases and J 1 base, with 12 bases left between them. CDR3 in amino acids: CASSPDSFSYEQYF. CDR3 coding DNA: TGTGCCAGCAGCCCCGACAGCTTTTCCTACGAGCAGTACTTC. The whole variable domain, remainder taken from reference TRBV7-9 and TRBJ2-7, is DTGVSQNPRHKITKRGQNVTFRCDPISEHNRLYWYRQTLGQGPEFLTYFQNEAQLEKSRLLSDRFSAERPKGSFSTLEIQRTEQGDSAMYLCASSPDSFSYEQYFGPGTRLTVT.

V gene TRBV6-4 combines with J gene TRBJ2-2; D ambiguous. V was cut by 3 bases and J by 4 bases, with 6 bases left in between. The CDR3 has 13 residues. From germline, CDR1 is MRHNA and CDR2 SNTAGT. The DNA for the CDR3 is TGTGCCAGCAGTGAGGCCCCCACCGGGGAGCTGTTTTTT. Translating it yields CASSEAPTGELFF.

The chain has TRBV12-3 or TRBV12-4 and TRBJ2-1; D ambiguous. Between the trimmed V and J ends, which lost 0 bases and 5 bases, there was a span of 5 bases. The CDR3 is 13 residues long. For the CDR3, the DNA is TGTGCCAGCAGTTTAGCGCGCGACAATGAGCAGTTCTTC. This gives the protein CASSLARDNEQFF.

Here the CDR3 DNA reads TGTGCCAGCAGCTCCCCGAACAGCTACGAGCAGTACTTC. Its translation is CASSSPNSYEQYF. This chain uses TRBV7-2 with TRBJ2-7; D is ambiguous. CDR1 is SGHTA and CDR2 is FQGNSA in the germline V gene. Trimming pared 4 bases from V and 3 bases from J, leaving 10 bases between. The CDR3 is 13 amino acids.

The chain joins TRBV14 to TRBJ1-1; D possibly corresponds to TRBD1 (5 bases). With 0 bases removed from V and 4 bases from J, the gap between germline ends came to 12 bases. Germline V gene lookup returns CDR1 SGHDN and CDR2 FVKESK. The CDR3 runs 15 residues. The CDR3 spells CASSQDLRQGTEAFF. The CDR3, as DNA: TGTGCCAGCAGCCAAGATCTGCGGCAGGGCACTGAAGCTTTCTTT.

In its sample, this clone was seen once. The rearrangement uses TRBV18 and TRBJ1-3, with TRBD1 as a possible D gene (6 bases). This CDR3 comprises 13 residues. V dropped 9 bases and J dropped 0 bases, with 9 bases sitting between them. The germline V gene has CDR1 KGHSH and CDR2 LQKENI. This CDR3 is CASLQGSGNTIYF. DNA of the CDR3: TGTGCCAGTTTACAGGGCTCTGGAAACACCATATATTTT.

The chain links TRBV27 to TRBJ1-4; tentatively, D is TRBD1 (5 bases). The CDR3 extends over 16 amino acids. Trimming removed 2 bases from V and 7 bases from J, with 17 bases in between. Germline V gives CDR1 MNHEY, CDR2 SMNVEV (reference sequence). The CDR3 bases are TGTGCCAGCAGTTTAGGATTCGACAGTGCGTTTGAAAAACTGTTTTTT. This sequence encodes CASSLGFDSAFEKLFF.

V gene TRBV6-5 combines with J gene TRBJ1-1; possibly TRBD1 for D (5 bases). V was clipped by 7 bases and J by 0 bases, with 12 bases between them. Germline loops: CDR1 MNHEY, CDR2 SVGAGI. The CDR3 runs 14 residues. The CDR3 reads CASIQGSMNTEAFF. The CDR3 coding sequence is TGTGCCAGCATTCAGGGCTCTATGAACACTGAAGCTTTCTTT.

CDR3 sequence: CASSPGVASSYNEQFF. The CDR3 DNA is TGCGCCAGCAGCCCCGGTGTGGCTAGCAGCTACAATGAGCAGTTCTTC. The chain combines TRBV5-1 with TRBJ2-1, with D perhaps matching TRBD2 (5 bases). Trimming left V 4 bases short and J 3 bases short, with 17 bases between. There are 16 residues in the CDR3. CDR1 SGHRS and CDR2 YFSETQ come from the germline V gene.

This sequence joins TRBV5-1 and TRBJ2-1; D might be TRBD2 (6 bases). Trimming removed 4 bases at V and 9 bases at J, with 20 bases between. CDR3 size: 15 residues. Germline CDR1 SGHRS, CDR2 YFSETQ. The CDR3 sequence is CASSPRQVPEGEQFF. CDR3 sequence (DNA): TGCGCCAGCAGCCCCCGGCAGGTACCGGAGGGTGAGCAGTTCTTC. The full variable domain, its missing parts supplied by reference TRBV5-1 and TRBJ2-1, is KAGVTQTPRYLIKTRGQQVTLSCSPISGHRSVSWYQQTPGQGLQFLFEYFSETQRNKGNFPGRFSGRQFSNSRSEMNVSTLELGDSALYLCASSPRQVPEGEQFFGPGTRLTVL.

Here the CDR3 reads CASSSVLDNEQFF. The CDR3 region has the DNA TGTGCCAGCAGTTCGGTTCTGGACAATGAGCAGTTCTTC. The chain uses TRBV27 and TRBJ2-1; D ambiguous. The CDR3 spans 13 residues. CDR1 and CDR2 from the germline V gene are MNHEY and SMNVEV (reference sequence). V lost 4 bases and J 5 bases, leaving 9 bases between the germline ends.

This clone was counted a single time. V usage is TRBV7-2 and J usage is TRBJ2-7, with TRBD1 matching over 9 bases. Germline loops: CDR1 SGHTA, CDR2 FQGNSA. The CDR3 is made up of 15 amino acids. The junction had 6 bases not matched to a gene; V was cut back by 5 bases and J by 1 base. Here the CDR3 DNA reads TGTGCCAGCAGCCCTAGGGGACAGGGTTCCTACGAGCAGTACTTC. Encoded protein: CASSPRGQGSYEQYF.